The T cell receptor beta chain under discussion was sequenced for a study of metastatic and nonmetastatic thyroid tumors. The CDR3 length is 16 residues. Germline assignment: CDR1 SGHTA and CDR2 FQGNSA. With V trimmed by 2 bases and J by 8 bases, 12 bases remained unmatched. This clone was detected ten times or more. MiXCR was used by TCRdb to re-call the PCR reads. The table shows around 64,000 clones, with just over 4% occurring only once. Nobody among the patients had been given any treatment before thyroid surgery. This receptor was identified in a female donor with papillary thyroid cancer or a benign thyroid nodule (not recorded which). Some clones in this sample may be carry-over from other donors' samples. This chain links TRBV7-2 with TRBJ2-3, with 8 bases lining up with TRBD2. Material for sequencing was blood. CDR3 amino acids: CASSLWTSSQRGTQYF. CDR3 in DNA: TGTGCCAGCAGCTTATGGACTAGCTCGCAACGGGGTACGCAGTATTTT.